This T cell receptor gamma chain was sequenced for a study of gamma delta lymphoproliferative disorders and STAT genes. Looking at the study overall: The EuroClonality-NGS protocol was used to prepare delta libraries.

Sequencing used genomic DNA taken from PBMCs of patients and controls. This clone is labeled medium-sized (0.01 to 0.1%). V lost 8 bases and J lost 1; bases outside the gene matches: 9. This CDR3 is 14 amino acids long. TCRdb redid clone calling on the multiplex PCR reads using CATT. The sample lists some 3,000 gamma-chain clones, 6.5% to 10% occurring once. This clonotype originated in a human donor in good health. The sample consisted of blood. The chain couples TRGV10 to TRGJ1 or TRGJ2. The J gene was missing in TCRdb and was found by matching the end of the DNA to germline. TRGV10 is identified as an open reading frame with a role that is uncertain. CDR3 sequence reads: CAAWEPPNYYKKLF. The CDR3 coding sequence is TGTGCTGCGTGGGAGCCCCCCAATTATTATAAGAAACTCTTT.